The 3 T cell receptor beta chains listed next were all sequenced from one sample in a study of breast tumors, draining lymph nodes, adjacent tissues. TCRdb re-called the multiplex PCR reads with MiXCR, one entry per CDR3 protein. The sample contains around 130,000 distinct CDR3 sequences, around 20% of which appear only once. Breast cancer patients provided tissue from their axillary draining lymph nodes. Sequenced material: axillary lymph node tissue. The receptors originated from a female donor with breast cancer. Some clones in this sample may be carry-over from other donors' samples.

On this clonotype: Given a much more abundant clone one base away, this may be a read error. J is TRBJ1-4 and V is TRBV4-1; the D gene is possibly TRBD1 (6 bases). Germline V lookup: CDR1 MGHRA, CDR2 YSYEKL. The CDR3 loop spans 17 amino acids. CDR3 region: CASSQRQRGARSEELFF. The CDR3 DNA reads as TGCGCCAGCAGCCAACGACAGCGGGGGGCGCGGAGTGAAGAACTGTTTTTT.

This clonotype was seen repeatedly, ten times or more. The genes are TRBV3-1 and TRBJ2-7; 7 positions match TRBD2. Germline V lookup: CDR1 LGHDT, CDR2 YNNKEL (reference sequence). The CDR3 covers 15 residues. V was clipped by 0 bases and J by 2 bases; unmatched bases: 4. DNA for the CDR3: TGTGCCAGCAGCCAAGAAACTAGCGTGGCCTACGAGCAGTACTTC. Its translation: CASSQETSVAYEQYF.

For this clonotype: This may arise from a read error, as a much more abundant clone is one base away. The chain joins TRBV6-6 to TRBJ1-5, with D unclear. V dropped 5 bases and J dropped 3 bases, with 11 bases sitting between them. From germline, CDR1 is MNHNY and CDR2 SVGAGI (reference sequence). The CDR3 is 14 amino acids. CDR3 DNA sequence: TGTGCCAGCAGTCCCGCGAATAACAATCAGCCCCAGCATTTT. It encodes CASSPANNNQPQHF.